Listed here is a single TCR beta chain. Its antigen remains undetermined. One base away there is no much larger clone; base qualities are not given. The data were taken from a study of blood T cell repertoires in COVID-19 (TCRdb year 2020). Looking at the study overall: Samples covering the acute and convalescent phases of COVID-19 were provided by collaborators in the United States, Italy and Spain. Sample metadata almost always included a de-identified subject ID, COVID-19 status, age in years and sex. Where HLA class I and class II types were available, the types were taken from metadata supplied by the sample provider, not from assay-based typing. Samples were obtained from the ongoing ImmuneRACE study (first 160 participants) and from 1,254 subjects provided by 6 global collaborators. The material from the prospective study consisted of cDNA or gDNA derived from T cells, B-cell-depleted T cells, or PBMCs. The repertoires were released in a freely available public database intended as a resource for research on the immune response to SARS-CoV-2. The dataset comprised deeply sampled blood TCRbeta repertoires from subjects exposed to, actively infected with, or recovered from COVID-19.

Ends trimmed: V by 10 bases, J by 2 bases; bases unmatched to a gene: 5. CDR1 and CDR2 were assigned from the germline V gene as ENHRY and SYGVKD. Taken from cysteine to phenylalanine, the CDR3 has 13 residues. CDR3 DNA only is kept here, 39 bases in frame from base 1. Paper-wide results and their limitations: The quantity of clinical and demographic metadata differed by source and by participant and was supplied without curation.

The collaborating institutions used their own protocols to collect whole blood in K2EDTA tubes. Collaborator samples were shipped for TCRbeta analysis as frozen whole blood, isolated PBMCs, or DNA extracted from either sample type. The immunoSEQ Assay, a bias-controlled multiplex PCR, was used to amplify TCRbeta CDR3 regions from genomic DNA. The study's own analysis went as follows. Within the assay, amplification of reference gene primers was used to estimate how many nucleated cells each sample contained. To quantify the absolute abundance of each unique TCRbeta CDR3 rearrangement, sequence reads were collapsed and filtered. For each sample, productive Simpson clonality was calculated as the square root of Simpson's diversity index over productive rearrangements. The table was pulled from immuneACCESS by TCRdb, which kept in-frame rearrangements only. Such tables lose some clones; where checked, under half of the loss comes from unresolved V genes, and the rest has no known cause. The V and J calls and the clone size are those of that table, but D and trimming were determined from the DNA. This sample is represented by 25,000 or so clones; 86% of them were singletons. Roughly a sixth of the sample is taken by the ten largest.

The rearrangement joined TRBV10-3 to TRBJ1-2, with 9 central nucleotides matching TRBD1. The specimen was peripheral blood. The origin of this receptor is a human donor with acute or convalescent COVID-19. The donor label of this sample is uncertain. The DNA reads as follows: TGTGCCACCCCGGGACAGGGCAACTATGGCTACACCTTC. Translation gives CATPGQGNYGYTF.